This TCR beta chain appears in the sequencing data of a study of control samples from healthy donors and cancer patients. V was pared by 2 bases and J by 8 bases, with 10 bases between. Germline V gene sequence: CDR1 MNHEY, CDR2 SMNVEV (reference sequence). The length of the CDR3 is 13 residues. Here immunoSEQ multiplex PCR was the method, and the copy in TCRdb shows in-frame clones only, minus some. The table has around 80,000 clones, about 94% seen once. This clonotype was obtained from a woman under 40 in good health. The sequencing input was blood. J is TRBJ2-1 and V is TRBV27; the D gene is possibly TRBD1 (5 bases). In DNA, the CDR3 is TGTGCCAGCAGTTTAGGTCAGGGCTATGAGCAGTTCTTC. The encoded protein is CASSLGQGYEQFF.